A single count supports the clone carrying this TCR beta chain. The entry originates in a study of blood T cell repertoires in COVID-19. Across the study: Acute and convalescent COVID-19 specimens originated in the United States, Italy and Spain. Sample material is recorded as cDNA or gDNA derived from T cells, B-cell-depleted T cells, or PBMCs.

V gave up 4 bases and J gave up 5 bases; unmatched junction bases: 4. CDR1 is SGHNT and CDR2 is YENEEA in the germline V gene. This CDR3 contains 14 residues. Authors' analysis steps: Scientists estimated how many nucleated cells there were by amplifying reference gene primers. Clones were sequenced by immunoSEQ multiplex PCR, and TCRdb holds only the in-frame ones, with some missing. The V and J calls and clone size are taken from that table; D and trimming were inferred from the DNA. Among just over 95,000 clones listed, around 81% were seen once. J is TRBJ2-3 and V is TRBV11-3; 9 bases are a match to TRBD1. Sequenced material: peripheral blood. This TCR was recovered from a man in his sixties with acute or convalescent COVID-19. This CDR3 reads CASSYGTGRDTQYF. In DNA form, the CDR3 reads TGTGCCAGCAGCTATGGGACAGGGAGAGATACGCAGTATTTT.